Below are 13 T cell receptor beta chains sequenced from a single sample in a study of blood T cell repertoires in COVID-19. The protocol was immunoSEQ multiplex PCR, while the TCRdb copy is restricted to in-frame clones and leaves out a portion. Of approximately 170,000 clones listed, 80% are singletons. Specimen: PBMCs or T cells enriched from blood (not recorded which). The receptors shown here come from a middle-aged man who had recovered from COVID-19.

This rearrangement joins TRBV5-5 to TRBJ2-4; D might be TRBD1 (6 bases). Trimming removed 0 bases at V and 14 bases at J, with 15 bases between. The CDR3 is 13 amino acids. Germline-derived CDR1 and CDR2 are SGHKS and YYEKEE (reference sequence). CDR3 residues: CASSLARDTGKYF. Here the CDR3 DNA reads TGTGCCAGCAGCTTGGCCAGGGACACCGGGAAGTACTTC.

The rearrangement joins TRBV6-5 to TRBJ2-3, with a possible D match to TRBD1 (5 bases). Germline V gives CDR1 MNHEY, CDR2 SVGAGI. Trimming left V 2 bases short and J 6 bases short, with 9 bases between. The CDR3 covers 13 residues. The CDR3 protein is CASSYPKGDTQYF. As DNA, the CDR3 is TGTGCCAGCAGTTACCCAAAGGGGGATACGCAGTATTTT.

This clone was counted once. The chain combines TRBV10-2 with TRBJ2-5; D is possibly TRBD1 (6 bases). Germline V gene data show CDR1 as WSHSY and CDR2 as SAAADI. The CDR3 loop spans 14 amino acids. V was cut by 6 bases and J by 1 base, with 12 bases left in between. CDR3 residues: CASSPGQFQETQYF. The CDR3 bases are TGCGCCAGCAGCCCCGGACAGTTCCAAGAGACCCAGTACTTC.

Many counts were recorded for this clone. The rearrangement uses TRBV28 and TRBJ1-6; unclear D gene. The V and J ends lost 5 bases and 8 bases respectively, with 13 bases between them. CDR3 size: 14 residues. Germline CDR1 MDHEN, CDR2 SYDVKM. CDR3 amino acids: CASSRLFKDSPLHF. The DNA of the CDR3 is TGTGCCAGCAGTAGACTGTTTAAGGATTCACCCCTCCACTTT.

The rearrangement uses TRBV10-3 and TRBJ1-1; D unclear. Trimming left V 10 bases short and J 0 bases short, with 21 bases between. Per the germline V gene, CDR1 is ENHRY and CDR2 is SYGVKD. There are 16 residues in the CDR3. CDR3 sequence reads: CATTSSAALLNTEAFF. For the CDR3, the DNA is TGTGCCACGACAAGCTCAGCCGCCCTATTGAACACTGAAGCTTTCTTT.

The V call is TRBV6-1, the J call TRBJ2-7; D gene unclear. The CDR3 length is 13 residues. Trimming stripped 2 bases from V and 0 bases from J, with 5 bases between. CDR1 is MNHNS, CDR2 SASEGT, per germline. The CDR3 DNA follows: TGTGCCAGCAGTGAATATAGCTCCTACGAGCAGTACTTC. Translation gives CASSEYSSYEQYF.

CDR3 nucleotide sequence: TGTGCCAGCAGCCAAGATGTGAGGCGGCTGGATACGCAGTATTTT. Its protein product is CASSQDVRRLDTQYF. The V call is TRBV14, the J call TRBJ2-3; unclear D gene. CDR1 SGHDN and CDR2 FVKESK come from the germline V gene. Trimming cost V 0 bases and J 6 bases, with 13 bases left between them. This CDR3 is 15 amino acids long. Complete variable domain (other parts from reference TRBV14 and TRBJ2-3): EAGVTQFPSHSVIEKGQTVTLRCDPISGHDNLYWYRRVMGKEIKFLLHFVKESKQDESGMPNNRFLAERTGGTYSTLKVQPAELEDSGVYFCASSQDVRRLDTQYFGPGTRLTVL.

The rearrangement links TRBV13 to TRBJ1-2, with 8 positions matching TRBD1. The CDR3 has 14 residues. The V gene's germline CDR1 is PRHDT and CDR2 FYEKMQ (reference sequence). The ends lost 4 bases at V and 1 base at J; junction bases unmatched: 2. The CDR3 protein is CASSSTGGNYGYTF. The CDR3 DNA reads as TGTGCCAGCAGCTCCACAGGGGGTAACTATGGCTACACCTTC. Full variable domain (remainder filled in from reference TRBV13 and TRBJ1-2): AAGVIQSPRHLIKEKRETATLKCYPIPRHDTVYWYQQGPGQDPQFLISFYEKMQSDKGSIPDRFSAQQFSDYHSELNMSSLELGDSALYFCASSSTGGNYGYTFGSGTRLTVV.

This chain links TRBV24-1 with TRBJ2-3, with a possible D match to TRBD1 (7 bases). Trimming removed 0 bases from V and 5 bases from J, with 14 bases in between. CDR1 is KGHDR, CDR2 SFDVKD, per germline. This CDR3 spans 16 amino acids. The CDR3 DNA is TGTGCCACCAGTGATTTGCAATCTCAGGGGGGAGATACGCAGTATTTT. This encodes CATSDLQSQGGDTQYF.

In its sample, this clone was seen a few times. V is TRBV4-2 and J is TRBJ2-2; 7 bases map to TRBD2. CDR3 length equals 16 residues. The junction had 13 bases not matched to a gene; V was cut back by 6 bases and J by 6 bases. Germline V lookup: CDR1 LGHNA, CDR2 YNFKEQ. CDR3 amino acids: CASRGGAASFAGELFF. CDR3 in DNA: TGTGCCAGCAGGGGAGGGGCAGCTTCTTTTGCCGGGGAGCTGTTTTTT.

CDR3 bases: TGTGCCAGCAGCCAAGTTACCGGGACGACAGGGCCCCGGGAGACCCAGTACTTC. Its protein is CASSQVTGTTGPRETQYF. The chain recombines TRBV14 with TRBJ2-5; 7 nucleotides agree with TRBD1. Germline V gene data show CDR1 as SGHDN and CDR2 as FVKESK. The CDR3 length is 18 residues. V gave up 1 base and J gave up 5 bases; unmatched junction bases: 16.

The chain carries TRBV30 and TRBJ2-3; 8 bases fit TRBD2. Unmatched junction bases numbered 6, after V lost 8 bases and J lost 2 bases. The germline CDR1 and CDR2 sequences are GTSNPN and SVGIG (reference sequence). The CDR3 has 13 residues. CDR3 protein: CAVTSGITDTQYF. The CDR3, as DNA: TGTGCCGTAACTAGCGGAATCACAGATACGCAGTATTTT.

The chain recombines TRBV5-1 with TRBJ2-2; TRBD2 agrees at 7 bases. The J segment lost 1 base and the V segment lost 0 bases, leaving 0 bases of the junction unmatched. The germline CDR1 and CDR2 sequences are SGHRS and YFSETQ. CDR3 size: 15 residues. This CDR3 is CASSLAGGNTGELFF. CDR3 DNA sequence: TGCGCCAGCAGCTTGGCGGGAGGGAACACCGGGGAGCTGTTTTTT.